This T cell receptor (beta chain) came from a study of CD4+ T cells in melanoma. Within the sample, this clone is medium-sized. The antigen remains unidentified. Profiled with immunoSEQ multiplex PCR; TCRdb holds only in-frame clones, not every one. In the table there are 6,000 to 8,500 clones, around 71% of which are singletons. The ends were cut back, 3 bases at V and 5 bases at J, with 10 bases in the middle. The CDR3 sequence is 14 residues long. The germline V gene encodes CDR1 MRHNA and CDR2 SNTAGT. Study conclusions and caveats: CD8+ T cell, macrophage and B cell function reportedly correlated with neoantigen-specific CD4+ T cells. Neoantigen-specific CD4+ T cells in melanoma reportedly had diverse differentiation states.

The source is a human donor with melanoma. The chain employs TRBV6-4 and TRBJ2-2, with D hard to call. Sequencing input: cells from a culture (not recorded whether cultured in vitro). CDR3 nucleotides: TGTGCCAGCAGTGAGGGTTCGGAAACCGGGGAGCTGTTTTTT. It encodes CASSEGSETGELFF.